The T cell receptor (beta chain) described here comes from a study of PD-1 blockade in classical Hodgkin lymphoma. With regard to this clone: What it recognizes is unknown.

The CDR3 length is 12 residues. The V gene lost 2 bases and the J gene lost 5 bases, with 6 bases spanning the gap. Germline V gene lookup returns CDR1 SQVTM and CDR2 ANQGSEA. TCRdb keeps only in-frame clones here, not all; method: immunoSEQ multiplex PCR. This table holds tens of thousands of clones, roughly nine tenths found once. Points from the study as a whole: By C4D1, CD4+ diversity increased significantly, especially in complete responders. Partial responders and progressors had significantly lower baseline TCR diversity. Exclusion covered patients beginning nivolumab under 1 year post-ASCT.

The time point denotes: cycle 4 day 1 (C4D1), after less than 7 weeks of nivolumab. Each patient's relapse followed autologous stem cell transplantation, and brentuximab vedotin exposure varied. The best responses consisted of complete response, partial response or progressive disease. This rearrangement joins TRBV29-1 to TRBJ2-2; no reliable D call. This receptor was obtained from a human donor with classical Hodgkin lymphoma. This sample comprised peripheral blood mononuclear cells (PBMCs), obtained before the fourth cycle of nivolumab. DNA of the CDR3: TGCAGCGTTGAACTGTGGACCGGGGAGCTGTTTTTT. Translation gives CSVELWTGELFF.